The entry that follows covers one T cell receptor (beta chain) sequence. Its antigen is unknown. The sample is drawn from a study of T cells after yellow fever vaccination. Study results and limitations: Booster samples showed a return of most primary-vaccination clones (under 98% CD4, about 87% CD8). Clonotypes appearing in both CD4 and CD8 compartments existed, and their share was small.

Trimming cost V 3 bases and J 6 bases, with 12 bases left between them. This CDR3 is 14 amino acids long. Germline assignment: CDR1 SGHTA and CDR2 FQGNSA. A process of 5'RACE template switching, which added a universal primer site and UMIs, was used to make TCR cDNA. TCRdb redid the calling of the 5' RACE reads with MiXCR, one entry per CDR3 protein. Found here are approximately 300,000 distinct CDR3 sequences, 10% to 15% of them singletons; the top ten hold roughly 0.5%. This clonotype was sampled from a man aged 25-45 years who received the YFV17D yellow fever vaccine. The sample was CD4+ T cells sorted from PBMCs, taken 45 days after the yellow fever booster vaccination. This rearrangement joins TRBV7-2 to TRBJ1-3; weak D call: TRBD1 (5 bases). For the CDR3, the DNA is TGTGCCAGCAGCTTCTCTGACGGACAAAACACCATATATTTT. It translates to CASSFSDGQNTIYF.